This T cell receptor (beta chain) was recovered during a study of STAT5B mutations in CD4+ large granular lymphocyte leukemia. TCRdb keeps only in-frame clones here, not all; method: immunoSEQ multiplex PCR. The table records fewer than 40,000 clones, 76% of them present only once. V was pared by 8 bases and J by 0 bases, with 10 bases of the junction left unmatched. This CDR3 region has 16 residues. This chain connects TRBV23-1 to TRBJ1-5; 7 bases are a match to TRBD1. TRBV23-1 is designated an ORF whose function remains uncertain. The sample taken for sequencing was CD4+ T cells from blood buffy coats. The TCR sequence derives from a human donor in good health. The DNA for the CDR3 is TGCGCCAGCCGTACTACAGGGGACTATAGCAATCAGCCCCAGCATTTT. Its protein is CASRTTGDYSNQPQHF.